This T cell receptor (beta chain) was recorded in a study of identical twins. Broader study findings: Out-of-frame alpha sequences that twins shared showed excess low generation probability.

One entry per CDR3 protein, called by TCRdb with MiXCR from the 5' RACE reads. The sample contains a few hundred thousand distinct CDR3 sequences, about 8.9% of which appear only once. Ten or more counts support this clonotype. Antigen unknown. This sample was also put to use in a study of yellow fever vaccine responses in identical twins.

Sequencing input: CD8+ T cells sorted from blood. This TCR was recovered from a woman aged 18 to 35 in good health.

DNA for the CDR3: TGCAGCGTCCCCTCGGGGGGAGATACGCAGTATTTT. It translates to CSVPSGGDTQYF. The chain employs TRBV29-1 and TRBJ2-3, with 7 bases fitting TRBD2. Germline assignment: CDR1 SQVTM and CDR2 ANQGSEA. This CDR3 region has 12 residues. The V and J ends lost 6 bases and 5 bases, in that order; junction bases with no gene match: 5.